This is a list of T cell receptor beta chains from one sample in a study of regulatory T cells in long-lasting Graves disease. TCRdb recomputed calls from the multiplex PCR reads with MiXCR, one row per CDR3 protein. In the table there are about 460,000 distinct CDR3 sequences, around 15% of which are singletons. These data are also associated with another study on T cells in Graves' hyperthyroidism and ophthalmopathy.

The sequenced sample was peripheral blood mononuclear cells (PBMCs), obtained at new diagnosis, from a patient treated with antithyroid drugs. These receptors all stem from a woman between 50 and 59 years old with Graves disease. Each CDR3 is given with its conserved first and last residue. Each record gives: clone size, V gene, CDR3 protein. Size is stated for part of the rows, as once, few or many counts, or as a class when the clone is expanded.

clone_size: many
v_call: TRBV5-6
cdr3_aa: CASSDLPGGQETQYF

clone_size: .
v_call: TRBV20-1
cdr3_aa: CSARVAAGNTEAFF

clone_size: many
v_call: TRBV3-1
cdr3_aa: CASSQAPFAGVANEQFF

clone_size: .
v_call: TRBV7-2
cdr3_aa: CASSKTSGSFYTQYF

clone_size: many
v_call: TRBV2
cdr3_aa: CASSVRDTGELFF

clone_size: .
v_call: TRBV5-6
cdr3_aa: CASSLMSGRNEQFF

clone_size: many
v_call: TRBV20-1
cdr3_aa: CSASRVRPNEGYSNQPQHF

clone_size: many
v_call: TRBV6-2/TRBV6-3
cdr3_aa: CASSYEAGSTDTQYF

clone_size: many
v_call: TRBV5-1
cdr3_aa: CASSIQGAPLSSYEQYF

clone_size: .
v_call: TRBV18
cdr3_aa: CASSTLAEETQYF

clone_size: .
v_call: TRBV3-1
cdr3_aa: CASSQEGETQYF

clone_size: many
v_call: TRBV6-1
cdr3_aa: CASSLQTGANTGELFF

clone_size: .
v_call: TRBV28
cdr3_aa: CASSAGRNYGYTF

clone_size: once
v_call: TRBV28
cdr3_aa: CASRRPLGNNEQFF

clone_size: few
v_call: TRBV4-1
cdr3_aa: CASSQVPSYEQYF

clone_size: .
v_call: TRBV10-3
cdr3_aa: CAFRQGGTDTQYF

clone_size: .
v_call: TRBV4-1
cdr3_aa: CASSQVRMLAGDSSRGQYF

clone_size: .
v_call: TRBV5-1
cdr3_aa: CASSLGLAGDRREQYF

clone_size: many
v_call: TRBV7-9
cdr3_aa: CASSPEVTDTQYF

clone_size: few
v_call: TRBV7-9
cdr3_aa: CASSRTSGSSGELLF

clone_size: .
v_call: TRBV9
cdr3_aa: CACSVASDTYEQYF

clone_size: many
v_call: TRBV11-2
cdr3_aa: CASSLDRGSYEQYF

clone_size: .
v_call: TRBV6-2/TRBV6-3
cdr3_aa: CASRATGAGAGGTQYF

clone_size: many
v_call: TRBV7-2
cdr3_aa: CASSLVAGGPDIQYF

clone_size: .
v_call: TRBV28
cdr3_aa: CASRNGRGSGNTIYF

clone_size: .
v_call: TRBV27
cdr3_aa: CASSPHVQGIQPQHF

clone_size: .
v_call: TRBV11-2
cdr3_aa: CASSSRDTASGNTIYF

clone_size: many
v_call: TRBV20-1
cdr3_aa: CSARDIISGTYNEQFF

clone_size: many
v_call: TRBV28
cdr3_aa: CASSLPGGVDNEQFF

clone_size: many
v_call: TRBV11-2
cdr3_aa: CASSLEGDYLSRLDNEQFF

clone_size: many
v_call: TRBV20-1
cdr3_aa: CSAAGQGVFGYTF

clone_size: many
v_call: TRBV10-3
cdr3_aa: CAISVGRGADTQYF

clone_size: many
v_call: TRBV27
cdr3_aa: CASSFAGGGNQPQHF

clone_size: many
v_call: TRBV7-9
cdr3_aa: CASSRDRTGNWDTQYF

clone_size: many
v_call: TRBV5-1
cdr3_aa: CASSGQGRQGYGYTF

clone_size: many
v_call: TRBV7-8
cdr3_aa: CASSLGDRVYEQYF

clone_size: many
v_call: TRBV3-1
cdr3_aa: CASSQEKGSGSSYNEQFF

clone_size: many
v_call: TRBV27
cdr3_aa: CASRILAGDTGELFF

clone_size: many
v_call: TRBV30
cdr3_aa: CAWKLSSKTQYF

clone_size: many
v_call: TRBV12-3/TRBV12-4
cdr3_aa: CASSGDSRNIYF

clone_size: many
v_call: TRBV30
cdr3_aa: CAWSGLDRDAYNEQFF

clone_size: .
v_call: TRBV29-1
cdr3_aa: CSVEQGAQETQYF

clone_size: many
v_call: TRBV12-3/TRBV12-4
cdr3_aa: CASSSVETQYF

clone_size: many
v_call: TRBV11-2
cdr3_aa: CASSLGQSHTEAFF

clone_size: few
v_call: TRBV7-6
cdr3_aa: CASSIHKRDVFLGELFF

clone_size: many
v_call: TRBV3-1
cdr3_aa: CASSQDHQGSDTQYF

clone_size: .
v_call: TRBV10-3
cdr3_aa: CAISESGGGLENEQFF

clone_size: .
v_call: TRBV9
cdr3_aa: CASSVGGEMYNEQFF

clone_size: .
v_call: TRBV9
cdr3_aa: CASSVGGAGSTDTQYF

clone_size: .
v_call: TRBV29-1
cdr3_aa: CSGRQGVTDTQYF

clone_size: many
v_call: TRBV2
cdr3_aa: CASSEQGGSYNEQFF

clone_size: many
v_call: TRBV29-1
cdr3_aa: CSVDLALAAGSQYF

clone_size: few
v_call: TRBV5-1
cdr3_aa: CASSSKASGIAYNEQFF

clone_size: few
v_call: TRBV3-1
cdr3_aa: CASSQAFQSGDEKLFF

clone_size: .
v_call: TRBV9
cdr3_aa: CASSARLAATNTGELFF